This T cell receptor (beta chain) was observed in a study of T cell responses to AZD1222 COVID-19 vaccine. Germline CDR1 is MNHEY and CDR2 is SMNVEV (reference sequence). Trimming pared 0 bases from V and 3 bases from J, leaving 12 bases between. This CDR3 comprises 16 residues. To note about this clone: Its antigen is currently unknown.

Study observations and caveats: Reports say nearly half of spike-specific TCRs go after unmutated variant regions.

TCRdb's table, derived via immunoSEQ multiplex PCR, lists solely in-frame clones and lacks some. The sample shows 95,000 to 100,000 clones, approximately 86% of them seen only once. This receptor was taken from an adult in good health. The sequences come from peripheral blood, collected on day 0 of AZD1222 vaccination. The rearrangement joins TRBV27 to TRBJ2-1, with D tentatively TRBD2 (6 bases). This CDR3 is CASSLSIPSDYNEQFF. CDR3 DNA: TGTGCCAGCAGTTTATCGATCCCTAGCGACTACAATGAGCAGTTCTTC.